Below, 3 T cell receptor beta chains from the same sample are listed, as sequenced in a study of blood T cell repertoires in COVID-19. Measured with immunoSEQ multiplex PCR; TCRdb has only the in-frame clones, and not every one. The data show approximately 75,000 clones, roughly 90% seen once. The sample taken for sequencing was peripheral blood. These TCRs come from a man in his fifties or sixties with acute or convalescent COVID-19.

This clone was observed a single time. The chain carries TRBV5-1 and TRBJ1-6; 7 nucleotides align to TRBD1. Germline CDR1 reads SGHRS; CDR2 reads YFSETQ. V lost 5 bases and J lost 7; bases outside the gene matches: 6. The CDR3 has 14 residues. Written as DNA, the CDR3 is TGCGCCAGCAGTCCGGACAGGTCAAATTCACCCCTCCACTTT. Its translation: CASSPDRSNSPLHF. Together with reference TRBV5-1 and TRBJ1-6, the CDR3 gives the full variable domain: KAGVTQTPRYLIKTRGQQVTLSCSPISGHRSVSWYQQTPGQGLQFLFEYFSETQRNKGNFPGRFSGRQFSNSRSEMNVSTLELGDSALYLCASSPDRSNSPLHFGNGTRLTVT.

The gene calls are TRBV7-2 and TRBJ2-3; 12 bases line up with TRBD2. CDR1 and CDR2 (germline): SGHTA, FQGNSA. Germline trimming cut 1 base from V and 2 bases from J; bases unmatched to any gene: 7. This CDR3 comprises 18 residues. The CDR3 loop is CASSLGFGTSGFTDTQYF. The DNA for the CDR3 is TGTGCCAGCAGCTTAGGCTTTGGGACTAGCGGGTTCACAGATACGCAGTATTTT.

V and J are TRBV21-1 and TRBJ1-2; no DNA check was done on the table's D call, TRBD1. TRBV21-1 corresponds to a pseudogene. The CDR3 runs to 16 residues. The CDR3, as DNA: TGTGCCAGCAGCAGGGGGGACAGGGGGCAGAACTATGGCTACACCTTC. It specifies CASSRGDRGQNYGYTF.